The source of this T cell receptor (beta chain) is a study of blood T cell repertoires in COVID-19 (TCRdb year 2020). Concerning the study at large: Collaborator samples came from the United States, Italy and Spain and covered acute and convalescent phases of COVID-19. The prospective study material was composed of cDNA or gDNA derived from T cells, B-cell-depleted T cells, or PBMCs. Subjects who had been exposed to COVID-19, were actively infected with it, or had recovered from it provided the deeply sampled blood TCRbeta repertoires that made up the dataset. The repertoires were released in a freely available public database intended as a resource for research on the immune response to SARS-CoV-2. Samples were obtained from the ongoing ImmuneRACE study (first 160 participants) and from 1,000 to 1,500 subjects provided by 6 global collaborators. Nearly every sample came with metadata listing a de-identified subject ID, COVID-19 status, age in years and sex. Where available, HLA class I and class II types were obtained from metadata supplied by the sample provider rather than from assay-based typing. Paper-wide results and their limitations: The amount of clinical and demographic metadata varied by source and participant and was provided uncurated.

TCRbeta CDR3 regions were amplified from genomic DNA using the immunoSEQ Assay, a bias-controlled multiplex PCR. The paper's data handling went like this. Within the assay, amplification of reference gene primers was used to estimate how many nucleated cells each sample contained. To quantify the absolute abundance of each unique TCRbeta CDR3 rearrangement, sequence reads were collapsed and filtered. For each sample, productive Simpson clonality was calculated as the square root of Simpson's diversity index over productive rearrangements. TCRdb took over this immuneACCESS table, retaining in-frame rearrangements with V and J assigned. Such tables are incomplete; in checked studies, under half of the missing clones stem from an unresolved V gene, and the remainder is unexplained. Clonal size and the V and J genes are those of that table, whereas D and trimming came from the DNA. The sample profile shows about 250,000 clones; approximately 82% of them were found once. Roughly 8.7% of the sample goes to the ten largest clones.

On this clone itself: Which antigen it targets is not known. No base qualities exist here, and no much larger clone lies one base off it.

Each collaborating institution followed its own protocols to collect whole blood in K2EDTA tubes. For TCRbeta analysis, collaborators shipped samples in one of three forms: frozen whole blood, isolated PBMCs, or DNA extracted from either of those sample types. The CDR3, cysteine through phenylalanine, is 17 amino acids long. The kept DNA is CDR3 alone, 51 bases in frame from the first base. This clonotype was obtained from a middle-aged man with active or convalescent COVID-19. Sequences were obtained from peripheral blood. Recombination linked TRBV21-1 to TRBJ2-1; the table's D gene call, TRBD2, was not cross checked with the DNA. TRBV21-1 constitutes a pseudogene. In nucleotides, the sequence is TGTGCCAGCACGCCTACACGTCGGCGGGAGGGCCACCATGAGCAGTTCTTC. This yields the protein CASTPTRRREGHHEQFF.